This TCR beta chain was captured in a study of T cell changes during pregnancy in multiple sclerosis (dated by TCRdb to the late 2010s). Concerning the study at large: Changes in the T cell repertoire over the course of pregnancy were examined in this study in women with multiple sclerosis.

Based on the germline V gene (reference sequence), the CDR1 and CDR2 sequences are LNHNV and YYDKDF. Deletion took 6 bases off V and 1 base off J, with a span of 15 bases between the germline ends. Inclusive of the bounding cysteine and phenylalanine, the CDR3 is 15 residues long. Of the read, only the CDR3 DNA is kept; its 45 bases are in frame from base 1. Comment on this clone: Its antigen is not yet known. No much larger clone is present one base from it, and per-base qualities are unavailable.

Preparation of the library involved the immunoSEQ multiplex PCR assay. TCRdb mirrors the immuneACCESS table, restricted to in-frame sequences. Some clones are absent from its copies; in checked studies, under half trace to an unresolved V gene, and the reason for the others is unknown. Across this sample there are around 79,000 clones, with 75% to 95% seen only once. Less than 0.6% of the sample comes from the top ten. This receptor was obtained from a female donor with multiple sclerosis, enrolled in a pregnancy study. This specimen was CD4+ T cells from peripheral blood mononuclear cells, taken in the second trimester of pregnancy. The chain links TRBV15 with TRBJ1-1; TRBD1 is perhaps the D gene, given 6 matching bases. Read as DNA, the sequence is TGTGCCACCAGTATTGAGGGGGGGCCGAACACTGAAGCTTTCTTT. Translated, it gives CATSIEGGPNTEAFF.